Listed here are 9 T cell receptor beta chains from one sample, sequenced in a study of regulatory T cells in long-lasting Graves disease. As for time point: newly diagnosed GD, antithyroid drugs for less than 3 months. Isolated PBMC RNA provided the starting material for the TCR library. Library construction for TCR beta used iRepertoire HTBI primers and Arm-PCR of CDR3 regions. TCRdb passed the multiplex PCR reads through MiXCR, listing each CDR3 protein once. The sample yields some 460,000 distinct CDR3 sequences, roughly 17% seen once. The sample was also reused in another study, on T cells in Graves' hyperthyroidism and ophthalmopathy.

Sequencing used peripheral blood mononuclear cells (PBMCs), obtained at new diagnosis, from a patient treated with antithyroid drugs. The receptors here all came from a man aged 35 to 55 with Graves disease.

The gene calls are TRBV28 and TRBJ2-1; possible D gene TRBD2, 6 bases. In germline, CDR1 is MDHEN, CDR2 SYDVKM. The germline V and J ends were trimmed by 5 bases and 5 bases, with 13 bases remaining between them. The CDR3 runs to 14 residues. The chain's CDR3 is CASSPASVHNEQFF. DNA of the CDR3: TGTGCCAGCAGTCCCGCTAGCGTCCACAATGAGCAGTTCTTC.

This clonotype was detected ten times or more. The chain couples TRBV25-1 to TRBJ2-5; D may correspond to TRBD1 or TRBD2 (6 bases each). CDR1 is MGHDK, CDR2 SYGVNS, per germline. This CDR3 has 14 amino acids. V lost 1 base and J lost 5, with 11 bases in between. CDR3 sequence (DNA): TGTGCCAGCAGTGAATTAGGAGGGGGGGAGACCCAGTACTTC. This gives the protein CASSELGGGETQYF.

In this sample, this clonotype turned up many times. CDR3 protein: CASSEVGSSYNEQFF. The CDR3 bases are TGTGCCAGCAGTGAAGTAGGGAGCTCCTACAATGAGCAGTTCTTC. The chain employs TRBV2 and TRBJ2-1, with a tentative D call TRBD2 (5 bases). The germline CDR1 and CDR2 sequences are SNHLY and FYNNEI. The V gene lost 1 base and the J gene lost 0 bases, with 7 bases spanning the gap. The length of the CDR3 is 15 residues. Full variable domain (missing parts from reference TRBV2 and TRBJ2-1): EPEVTQTPSHQVTQMGQEVILRCVPISNHLYFYWYRQILGQKVEFLVSFYNNEISEKSEIFDDQFSVERPDGSNFTLKIRSTKLEDSAMYFCASSEVGSSYNEQFFGPGTRLTVL.

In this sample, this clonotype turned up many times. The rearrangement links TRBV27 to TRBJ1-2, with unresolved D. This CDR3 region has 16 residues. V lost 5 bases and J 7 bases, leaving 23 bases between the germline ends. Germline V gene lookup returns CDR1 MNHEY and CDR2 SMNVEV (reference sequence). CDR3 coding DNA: TGTGCCAGCAGTCTCTCCCCCGGAGGACGGATCACTGGCTACACCTTC. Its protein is CASSLSPGGRITGYTF.

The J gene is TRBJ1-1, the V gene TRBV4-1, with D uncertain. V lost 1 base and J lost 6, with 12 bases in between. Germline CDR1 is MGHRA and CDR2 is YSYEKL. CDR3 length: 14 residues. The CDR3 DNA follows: TGCGCCAGCAGCCAAGTTTCTCTGTCCGCTGAAGCTTTCTTT. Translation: CASSQVSLSAEAFF.

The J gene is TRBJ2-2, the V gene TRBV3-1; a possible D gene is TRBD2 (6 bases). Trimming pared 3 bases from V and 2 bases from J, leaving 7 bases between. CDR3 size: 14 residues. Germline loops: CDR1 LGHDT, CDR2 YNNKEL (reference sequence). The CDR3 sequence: CASSQTRNTGELFF. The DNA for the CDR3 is TGTGCCAGCAGCCAGACTAGAAACACCGGGGAGCTGTTTTTT. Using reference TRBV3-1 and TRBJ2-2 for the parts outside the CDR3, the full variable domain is DTAVSQTPKYLVTQMGNDKSIKCEQNLGHDTMYWYKQDSKKFLKIMFSYNNKELIINETVPNRFSPKSPDKAHLNLHINSLELGDSAVYFCASSQTRNTGELFFGEGSRLTVL.

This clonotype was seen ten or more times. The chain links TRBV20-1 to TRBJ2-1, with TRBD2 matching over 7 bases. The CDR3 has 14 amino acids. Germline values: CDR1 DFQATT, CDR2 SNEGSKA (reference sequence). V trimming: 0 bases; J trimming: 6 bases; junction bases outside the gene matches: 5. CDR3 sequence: CSARDGLAVNEQFF. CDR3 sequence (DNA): TGCAGTGCTAGAGATGGGCTAGCGGTCAATGAGCAGTTCTTC.

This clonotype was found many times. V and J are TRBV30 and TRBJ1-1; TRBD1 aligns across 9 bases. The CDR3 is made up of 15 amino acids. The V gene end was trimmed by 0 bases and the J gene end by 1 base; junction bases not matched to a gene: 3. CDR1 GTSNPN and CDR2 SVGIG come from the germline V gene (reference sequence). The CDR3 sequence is CAWSVLGQGNTEAFF. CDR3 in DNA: TGTGCCTGGAGTGTACTGGGACAGGGGAACACTGAAGCTTTCTTT.

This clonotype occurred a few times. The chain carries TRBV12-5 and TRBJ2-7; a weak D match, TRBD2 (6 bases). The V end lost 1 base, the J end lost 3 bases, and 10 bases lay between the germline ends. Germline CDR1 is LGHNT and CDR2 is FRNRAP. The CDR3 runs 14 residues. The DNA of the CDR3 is TGTGCTAGTGGTTTGGGCGGGGCCGGCTACGAGCAGTACTTC. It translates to CASGLGGAGYEQYF.